This TCR beta chain was documented in a study of OX40 agonist ivuxolimab in advanced cancers. Germline CDR1 SGHRS, CDR2 YFSETQ. V dropped 4 bases and J dropped 1; count of bases not matched to a gene: 3. This CDR3 has 15 residues. Repertoires were generated with immunoSEQ multiplex PCR, while TCRdb's copy carries only in-frame clones and drops some. The profile shows 68,000 or so clones, approximately 81% of them singletons. This sequence was found in an adult with an advanced solid tumor such as melanoma, head and neck, liver or kidney cancer. This rearrangement joins TRBV5-1 to TRBJ2-1, with TRBD1 matching 9 bases. Sequenced material: CD4+ or CD8+ T cells sorted from blood, taken in a trial of the OX40 agonist ivuxolimab. CDR3 loop: CASSVGQGSYNEQFF. The CDR3 nucleotides are TGCGCCAGCAGCGTGGGACAGGGATCCTACAATGAGCAGTTCTTC.